This T cell receptor (beta chain) was identified in a study of technical replicates of blood from several donors. Sequencing was performed with immunoSEQ multiplex PCR; in TCRdb, only in-frame clones are kept and a portion is missing. The table shows some 57,000 clones, with roughly 97% occurring only once. This CDR3 is 17 amino acids long. V trimming: 1 base; J trimming: 5 bases; junction bases outside the gene matches: 12. Germline CDR1 and CDR2: SGHVS and FQNEAQ. This chain joins TRBV7-8 and TRBJ2-7; TRBD2 aligns across 9 bases. Material: T cells isolated from PBMCs. The sequence came from a human donor in good health. The CDR3 region has the DNA TGTGCCAGCAGCTTAGAAGGGTTGGGACTAGCTGTCCACGAGCAGTACTTC. Protein sequence: CASSLEGLGLAVHEQYF.